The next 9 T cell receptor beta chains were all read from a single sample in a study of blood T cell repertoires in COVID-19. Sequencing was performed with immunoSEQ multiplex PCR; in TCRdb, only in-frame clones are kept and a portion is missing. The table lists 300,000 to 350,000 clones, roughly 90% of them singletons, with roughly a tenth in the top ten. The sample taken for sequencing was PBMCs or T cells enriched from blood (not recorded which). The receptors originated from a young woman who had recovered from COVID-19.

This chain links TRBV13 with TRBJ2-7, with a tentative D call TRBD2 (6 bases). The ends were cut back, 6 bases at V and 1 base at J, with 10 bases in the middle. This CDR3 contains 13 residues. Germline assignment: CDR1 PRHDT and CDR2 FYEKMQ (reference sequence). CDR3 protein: CASSRESSYEQYF. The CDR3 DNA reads TGTGCCAGCAGTCGGGAGTCGTCCTACGAGCAGTACTTC.

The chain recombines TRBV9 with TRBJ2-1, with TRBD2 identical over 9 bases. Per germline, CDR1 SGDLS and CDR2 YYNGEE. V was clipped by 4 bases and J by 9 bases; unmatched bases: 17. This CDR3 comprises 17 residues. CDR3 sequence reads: CASSLGSPAGGLAEQFF. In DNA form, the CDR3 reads TGTGCCAGCAGCCTCGGGAGTCCAGCGGGAGGACTTGCTGAGCAGTTCTTC.

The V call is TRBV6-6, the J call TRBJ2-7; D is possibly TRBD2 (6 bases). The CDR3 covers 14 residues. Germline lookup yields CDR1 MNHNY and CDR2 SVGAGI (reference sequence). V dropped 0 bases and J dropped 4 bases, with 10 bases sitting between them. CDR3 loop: CASSYSRRAYEQYF. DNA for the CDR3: TGTGCCAGCAGTTACTCCCGGAGGGCTTACGAGCAGTACTTC.

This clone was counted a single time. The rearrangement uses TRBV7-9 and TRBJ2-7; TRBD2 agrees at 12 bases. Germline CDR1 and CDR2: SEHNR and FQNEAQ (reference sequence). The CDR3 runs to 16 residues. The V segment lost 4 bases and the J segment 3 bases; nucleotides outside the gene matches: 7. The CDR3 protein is CASSSPRLAGVYEQYF. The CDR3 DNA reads TGTGCCAGCAGCTCACCCAGACTAGCGGGAGTCTACGAGCAGTACTTC. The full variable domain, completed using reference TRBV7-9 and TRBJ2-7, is DTGVSQNPRHKITKRGQNVTFRCDPISEHNRLYWYRQTLGQGPEFLTYFQNEAQLEKSRLLSDRFSAERPKGSFSTLEIQRTEQGDSAMYLCASSSPRLAGVYEQYFGPGTRLTVT.

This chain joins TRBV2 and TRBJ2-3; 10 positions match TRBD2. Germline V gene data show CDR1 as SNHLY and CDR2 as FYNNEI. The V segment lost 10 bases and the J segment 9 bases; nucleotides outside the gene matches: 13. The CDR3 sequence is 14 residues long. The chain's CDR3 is CATLGLARLRTQYF. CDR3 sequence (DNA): TGTGCCACCCTGGGACTAGCGCGTCTGAGGACGCAGTATTTT.

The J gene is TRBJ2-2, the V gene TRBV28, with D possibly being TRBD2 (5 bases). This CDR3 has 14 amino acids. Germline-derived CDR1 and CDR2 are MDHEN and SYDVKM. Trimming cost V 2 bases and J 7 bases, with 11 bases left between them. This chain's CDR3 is CASSLGGIGGELFF. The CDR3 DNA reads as TGTGCCAGCAGTTTAGGAGGAATCGGCGGGGAGCTGTTTTTT. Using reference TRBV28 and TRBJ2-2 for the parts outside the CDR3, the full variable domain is DVKVTQSSRYLVKRTGEKVFLECVQDMDHENMFWYRQDPGLGLRLIYFSYDVKMKEKGDIPEGYSVSREKKERFSLILESASTNQTSMYLCASSLGGIGGELFFGEGSRLTVL.

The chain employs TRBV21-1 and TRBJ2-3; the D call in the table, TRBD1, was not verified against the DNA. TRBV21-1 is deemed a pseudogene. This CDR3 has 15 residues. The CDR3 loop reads CASSKVLQVGDTQYF. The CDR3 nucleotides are TGTGCCAGCAGCAAAGTTCTGCAGGTTGGAGATACGCAGTATTTT.

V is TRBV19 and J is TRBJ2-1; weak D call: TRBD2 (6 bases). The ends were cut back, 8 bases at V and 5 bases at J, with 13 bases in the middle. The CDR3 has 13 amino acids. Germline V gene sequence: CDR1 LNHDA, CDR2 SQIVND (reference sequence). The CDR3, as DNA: TGTGCCAGTTCCTACCTAGCGAACAATGAGCAGTTCTTC. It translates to CASSYLANNEQFF. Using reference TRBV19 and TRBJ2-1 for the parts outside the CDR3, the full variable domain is DGGITQSPKYLFRKEGQNVTLSCEQNLNHDAMYWYRQDPGQGLRLIYYSQIVNDFQKGDIAEGYSVSREKKESFPLTVTSAQKNPTAFYLCASSYLANNEQFFGPGTRLTVL.

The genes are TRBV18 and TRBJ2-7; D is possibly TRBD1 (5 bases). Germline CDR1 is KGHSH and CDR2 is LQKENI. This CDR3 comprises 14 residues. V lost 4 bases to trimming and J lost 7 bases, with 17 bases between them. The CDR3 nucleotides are TGTGCCAGCTCACTAGGGGCTTCTCTACAGGAGCAGTACTTC. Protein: CASSLGASLQEQYF.